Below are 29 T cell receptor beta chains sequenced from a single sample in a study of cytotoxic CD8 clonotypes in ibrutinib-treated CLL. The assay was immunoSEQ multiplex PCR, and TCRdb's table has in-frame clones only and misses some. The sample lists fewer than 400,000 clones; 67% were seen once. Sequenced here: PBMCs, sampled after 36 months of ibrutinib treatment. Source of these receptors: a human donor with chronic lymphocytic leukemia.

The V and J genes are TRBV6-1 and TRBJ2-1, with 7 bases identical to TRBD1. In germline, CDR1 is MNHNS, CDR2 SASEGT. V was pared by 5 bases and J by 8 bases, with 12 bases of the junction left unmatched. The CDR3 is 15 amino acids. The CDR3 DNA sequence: TGTGCCAGCAGTCGGTCCTACAGGGGCTGGGATGAGCAGTTCTTC. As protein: CASSRSYRGWDEQFF.

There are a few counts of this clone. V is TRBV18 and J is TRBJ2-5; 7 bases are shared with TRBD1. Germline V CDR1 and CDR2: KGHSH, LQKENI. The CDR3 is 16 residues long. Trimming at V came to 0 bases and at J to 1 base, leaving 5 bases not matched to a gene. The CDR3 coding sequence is TGTGCCAGCTCACCACCGGGGGACAGAAGCCAAGAGACCCAGTACTTC. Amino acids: CASSPPGDRSQETQYF.

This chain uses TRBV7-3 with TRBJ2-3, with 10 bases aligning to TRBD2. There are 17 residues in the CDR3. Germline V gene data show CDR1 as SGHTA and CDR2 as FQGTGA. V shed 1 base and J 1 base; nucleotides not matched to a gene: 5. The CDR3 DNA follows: TGTGCCAGCAGCTTAAGCGGTACTAGCGGGGGCACAGATACGCAGTATTTT. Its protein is CASSLSGTSGGTDTQYF. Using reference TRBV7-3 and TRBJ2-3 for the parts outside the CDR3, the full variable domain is GAGVSQTPSNKVTEKGKYVELRCDPISGHTALYWYRQSLGQGPEFLIYFQGTGAADDSGLPNDRFFAVRPEGSVSTLKIQRTERGDSAVYLCASSLSGTSGGTDTQYFGPGTRLTVL.

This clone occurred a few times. The CDR3 spells CASSPHEGFDSPLHF. The CDR3 nucleotides are TGTGCCAGCAGCCCTCACGAAGGGTTTGATTCACCCCTCCACTTT. The chain has TRBV9 and TRBJ1-6; no reliable D call. This CDR3 is built from 15 residues. V shed 4 bases and J shed 8 bases, with 16 bases lying between them. Germline CDR1 SGDLS, CDR2 YYNGEE.

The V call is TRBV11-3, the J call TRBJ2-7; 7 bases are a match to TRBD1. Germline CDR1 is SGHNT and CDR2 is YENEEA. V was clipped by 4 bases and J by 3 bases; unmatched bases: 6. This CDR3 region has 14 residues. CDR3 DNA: TGTGCCAGCAGCTCCCCGACAGGGAGCTACGAGCAGTACTTC. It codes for CASSSPTGSYEQYF. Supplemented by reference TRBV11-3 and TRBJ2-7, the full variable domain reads EAGVVQSPRYKIIEKKQPVAFWCNPISGHNTLYWYLQNLGQGPELLIRYENEEAVDDSQLPKDRFSAERLKGVDSTLKIQPAELGDSAVYLCASSSPTGSYEQYFGPGTRLTVT.

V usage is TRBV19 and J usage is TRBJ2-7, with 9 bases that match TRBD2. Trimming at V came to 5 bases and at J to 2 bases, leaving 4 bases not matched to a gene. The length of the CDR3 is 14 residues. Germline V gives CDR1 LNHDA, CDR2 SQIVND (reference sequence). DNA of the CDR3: TGTGCCAGTAGTGCGGGGGGGGCTACCTACGAGCAGTACTTC. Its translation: CASSAGGATYEQYF.

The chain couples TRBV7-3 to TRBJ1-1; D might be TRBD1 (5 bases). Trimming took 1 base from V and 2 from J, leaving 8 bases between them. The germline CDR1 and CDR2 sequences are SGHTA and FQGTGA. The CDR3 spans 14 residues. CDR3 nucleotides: TGTGCCAGCAGCTTAAGGGGGGATAACACTGAAGCTTTCTTT. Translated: CASSLRGDNTEAFF.

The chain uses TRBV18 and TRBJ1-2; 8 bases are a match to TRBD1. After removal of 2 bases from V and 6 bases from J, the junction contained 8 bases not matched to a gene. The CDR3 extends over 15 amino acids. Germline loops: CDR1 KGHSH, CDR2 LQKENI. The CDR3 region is CASSPLGQGRDGYTF. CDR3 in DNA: TGTGCCAGCTCACCATTAGGACAGGGCAGGGATGGCTACACCTTC.

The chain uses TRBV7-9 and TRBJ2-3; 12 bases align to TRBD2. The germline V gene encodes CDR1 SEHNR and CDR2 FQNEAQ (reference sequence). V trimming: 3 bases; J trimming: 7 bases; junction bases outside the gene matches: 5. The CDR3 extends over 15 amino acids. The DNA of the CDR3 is TGTGCCAGCAGCTTGACTAGCGGGAGTAGGAATACGCAGTATTTT. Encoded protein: CASSLTSGSRNTQYF.

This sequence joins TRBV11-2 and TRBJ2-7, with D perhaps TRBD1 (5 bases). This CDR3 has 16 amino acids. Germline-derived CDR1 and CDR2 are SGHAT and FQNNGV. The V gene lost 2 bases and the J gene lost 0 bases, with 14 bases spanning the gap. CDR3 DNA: TGTGCCAGCAGCTTATCTCAAGGACATAGCTCCTACGAGCAGTACTTC. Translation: CASSLSQGHSSYEQYF.

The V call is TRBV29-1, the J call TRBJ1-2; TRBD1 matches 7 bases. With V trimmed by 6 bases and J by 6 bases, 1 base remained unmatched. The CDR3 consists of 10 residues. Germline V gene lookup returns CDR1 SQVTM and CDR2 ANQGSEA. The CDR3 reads CSVDRDGYTF. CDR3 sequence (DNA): TGCAGCGTAGACAGGGATGGCTACACCTTC. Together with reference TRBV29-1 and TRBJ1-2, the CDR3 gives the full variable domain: SAVISQKPSRDICQRGTSLTIQCQVDSQVTMMFWYRQQPGQSLTLIATANQGSEATYESGFVIDKFPISRPNLTFSTLTVSNMSPEDSSIYLCSVDRDGYTFGSGTRLTVV.

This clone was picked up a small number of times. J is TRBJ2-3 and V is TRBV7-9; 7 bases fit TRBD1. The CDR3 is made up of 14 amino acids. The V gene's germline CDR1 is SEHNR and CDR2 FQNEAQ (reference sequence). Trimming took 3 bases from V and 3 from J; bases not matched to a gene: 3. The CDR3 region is CASSFRGLTDTQYF. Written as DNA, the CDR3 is TGTGCCAGCAGCTTCAGGGGGTTGACAGATACGCAGTATTTT.

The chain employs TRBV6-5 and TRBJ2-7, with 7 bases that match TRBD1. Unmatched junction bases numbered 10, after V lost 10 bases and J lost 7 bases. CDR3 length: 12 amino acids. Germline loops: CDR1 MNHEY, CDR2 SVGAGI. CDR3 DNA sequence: TGTGCCACCTCGACAGGGAGTCGGGAGCAGTACTTC. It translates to CATSTGSREQYF.

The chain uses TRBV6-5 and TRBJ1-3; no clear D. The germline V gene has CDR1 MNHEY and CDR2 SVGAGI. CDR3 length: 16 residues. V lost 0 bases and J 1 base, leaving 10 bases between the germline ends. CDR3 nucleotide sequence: TGTGCCAGCAGTTACTCGATAGCGGGGTCTGGAAACACCATATATTTT. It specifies CASSYSIAGSGNTIYF.

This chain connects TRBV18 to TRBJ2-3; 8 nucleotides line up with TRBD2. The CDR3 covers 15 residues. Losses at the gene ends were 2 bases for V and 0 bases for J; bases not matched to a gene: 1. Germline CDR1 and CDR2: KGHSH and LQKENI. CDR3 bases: TGTGCCAGCTCACCAGGGACTAGGAGCACAGATACGCAGTATTTT. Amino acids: CASSPGTRSTDTQYF.

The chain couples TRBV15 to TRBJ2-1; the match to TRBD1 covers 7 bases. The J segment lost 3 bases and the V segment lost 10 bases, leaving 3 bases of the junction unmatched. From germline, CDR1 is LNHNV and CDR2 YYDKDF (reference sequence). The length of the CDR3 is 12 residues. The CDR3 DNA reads TGTGCCATACAGGGGAACTACAATGAGCAGTTCTTC. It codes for CAIQGNYNEQFF. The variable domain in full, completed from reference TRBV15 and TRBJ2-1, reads DAMVIQNPRYQVTQFGKPVTLSCSQTLNHNVMYWYQQKSSQAPKLLFHYYDKDFNNEADTPDNFQSRRPNTSFCFLDIRSPGLGDTAMYLCAIQGNYNEQFFGPGTRLTVL.

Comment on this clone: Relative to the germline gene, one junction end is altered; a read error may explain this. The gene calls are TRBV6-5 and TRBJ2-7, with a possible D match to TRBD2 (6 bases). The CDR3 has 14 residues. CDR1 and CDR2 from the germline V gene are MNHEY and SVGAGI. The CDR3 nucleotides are TGTGCCAGCAGTCGAAGTACCGGGGGAACTTTGGGCGGCTTC. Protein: CASSRSTGGTLGGF.

The CDR3 loop is CASYGWAGRYGYTF. CDR3 bases: TGTGCCAGCTACGGCTGGGCGGGGCGCTATGGCTACACCTTC. V usage is TRBV6-6 and J usage is TRBJ1-2; D might be TRBD1 (5 bases). The CDR3 length is 14 residues. V shed 8 bases and J shed 4 bases, with 17 bases lying between them. Germline CDR1 MNHNY, CDR2 SVGAGI (reference sequence).

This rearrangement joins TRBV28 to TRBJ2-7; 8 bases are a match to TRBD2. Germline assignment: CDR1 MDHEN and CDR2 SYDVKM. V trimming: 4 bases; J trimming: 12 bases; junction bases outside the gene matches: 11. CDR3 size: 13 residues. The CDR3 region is CASSSQLADEAYF. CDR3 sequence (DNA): TGTGCCAGCAGTTCCCAACTAGCGGACGAAGCGTACTTC.

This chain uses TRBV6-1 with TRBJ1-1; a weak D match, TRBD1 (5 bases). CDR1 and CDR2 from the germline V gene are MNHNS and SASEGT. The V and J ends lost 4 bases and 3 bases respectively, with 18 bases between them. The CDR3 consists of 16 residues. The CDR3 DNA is TGTGCCAGCAGTGCATTCAAGGGGACGCGATACACTGAAGCTTTCTTT. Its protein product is CASSAFKGTRYTEAFF.

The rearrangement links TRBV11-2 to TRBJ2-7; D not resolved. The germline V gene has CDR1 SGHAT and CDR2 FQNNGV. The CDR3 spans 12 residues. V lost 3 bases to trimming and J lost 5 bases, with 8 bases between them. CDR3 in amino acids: CASSFSSNEQYF. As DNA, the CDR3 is TGTGCCAGCAGCTTTAGTAGCAACGAGCAGTACTTC. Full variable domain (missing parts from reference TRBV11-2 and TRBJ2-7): EAGVAQSPRYKIIEKRQSVAFWCNPISGHATLYWYQQILGQGPKLLIQFQNNGVVDDSQLPKDRFSAERLKGVDSTLKIQPAKLEDSAVYLCASSFSSNEQYFGPGTRLTVT.

Written as DNA, the CDR3 is TGTGCCAGCAGCTTCGGGAGGGCGGAAGATACGCAGTATTTT. Amino acids: CASSFGRAEDTQYF. The gene calls are TRBV5-4 and TRBJ2-3; TRBD2 matches at 8 bases. CDR3 length equals 14 residues. The germline V gene encodes CDR1 SGHNT and CDR2 YYREEE (reference sequence). V lost 2 bases to trimming and J lost 5 bases; unmatched junction nucleotides: 4.

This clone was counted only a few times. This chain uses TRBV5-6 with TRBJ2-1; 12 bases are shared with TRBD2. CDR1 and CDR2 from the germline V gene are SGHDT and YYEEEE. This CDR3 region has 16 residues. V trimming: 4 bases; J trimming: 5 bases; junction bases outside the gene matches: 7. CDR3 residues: CASSPLLAGGNNEQFF. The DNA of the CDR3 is TGTGCCAGCAGCCCCCTCCTAGCGGGGGGGAACAATGAGCAGTTCTTC.

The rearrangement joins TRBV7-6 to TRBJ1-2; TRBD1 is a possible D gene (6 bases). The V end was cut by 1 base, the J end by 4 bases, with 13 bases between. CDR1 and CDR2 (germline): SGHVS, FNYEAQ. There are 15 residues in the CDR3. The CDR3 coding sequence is TGTGCCAGCAGCTTAGGGGCAGGGGTGGGCTATGGCTACACCTTC. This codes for CASSLGAGVGYGYTF.

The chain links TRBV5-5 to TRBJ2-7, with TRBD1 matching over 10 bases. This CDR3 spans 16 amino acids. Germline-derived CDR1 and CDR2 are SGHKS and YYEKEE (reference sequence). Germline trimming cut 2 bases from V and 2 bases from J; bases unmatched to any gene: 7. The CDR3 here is CASSFVRDRGAYEQYF. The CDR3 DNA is TGTGCCAGCAGCTTCGTCCGGGACAGGGGAGCCTACGAGCAGTACTTC.

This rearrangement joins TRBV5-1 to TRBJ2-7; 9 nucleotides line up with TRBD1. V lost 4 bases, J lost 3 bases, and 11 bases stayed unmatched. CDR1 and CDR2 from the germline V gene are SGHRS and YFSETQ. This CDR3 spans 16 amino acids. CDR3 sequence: CASSISLGQGVYEQYF. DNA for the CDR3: TGCGCCAGCAGCATATCGTTGGGACAGGGAGTCTACGAGCAGTACTTC.

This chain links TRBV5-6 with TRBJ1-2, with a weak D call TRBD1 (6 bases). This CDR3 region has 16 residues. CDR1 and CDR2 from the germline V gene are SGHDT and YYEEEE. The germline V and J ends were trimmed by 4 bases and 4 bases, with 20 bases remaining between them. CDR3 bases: TGTGCCAGCAGCCAATTCAGGGCAGGGGTCGCCTATGGCTACACCTTC. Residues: CASSQFRAGVAYGYTF.

The CDR3 protein is CSVLWRGYEQYF. The DNA of the CDR3 is TGCAGCGTTCTTTGGAGAGGGTACGAGCAGTACTTC. This chain connects TRBV29-1 to TRBJ2-7; D possibly corresponds to TRBD2 (5 bases). Trimming took 5 bases from V and 4 from J, leaving 12 bases between them. The germline CDR1 and CDR2 sequences are SQVTM and ANQGSEA. The CDR3 is made up of 12 amino acids.

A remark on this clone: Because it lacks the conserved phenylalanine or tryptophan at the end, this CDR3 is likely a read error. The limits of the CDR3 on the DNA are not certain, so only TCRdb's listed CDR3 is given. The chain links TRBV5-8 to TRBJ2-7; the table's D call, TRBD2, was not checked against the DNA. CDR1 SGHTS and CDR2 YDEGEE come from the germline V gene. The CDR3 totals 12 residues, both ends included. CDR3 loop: CASNPGLAGGED.